The 11 T cell receptor beta chains reported below all come from one sample, sequenced in a study of T cells in Graves' hyperthyroidism and ophthalmopathy. From RNA transcripts, TCR beta CDR3 regions were amplified. A first-round RT-PCR of the TCR CDR3 used the HTBI primer set. TCRdb ran MiXCR on the multiplex PCR reads and lists one entry per CDR3 protein. The profile covers 300,000 to 450,000 distinct CDR3 sequences, with 15% appearing a single time and about 33% taken by the ten largest. Sequencing was done on a sample of blood. These receptors all come from a young woman with Graves' hyperthyroidism.

This clonotype has a count of ten or more. The chain recombines TRBV12-3 or TRBV12-4 with TRBJ2-7; 11 bases are a match to TRBD2. The CDR3 sequence is 14 residues long. V lost 6 bases to trimming and J lost 1 base; unmatched junction nucleotides: 2. The DNA of the CDR3 is TGTGCCAGCAGGCCTAGCGGGAGGTCCTACGAGCAGTACTTC. Translation: CASRPSGRSYEQYF.

The table lists this clonotype with a few counts. V and J are TRBV7-9 and TRBJ2-1, with 12 bases aligning to TRBD2. J gave up 6 bases and V 5 bases, and 5 bases lay outside the gene matches. From germline, CDR1 is SEHNR and CDR2 FQNEAQ (reference sequence). The length of the CDR3 is 15 residues. This chain's CDR3 is CASSATSGRSNEQFF. CDR3 sequence (DNA): TGTGCCAGCAGCGCGACTAGCGGGAGATCCAATGAGCAGTTCTTC.

This clonotype was seen a few times. A read error is possible here, since a much larger clone lies one base away. The J gene is TRBJ2-1, the V gene TRBV5-5, with TRBD2 identical over 9 bases. This CDR3 is 15 amino acids long. Germline CDR1 SGHKS, CDR2 YYEKEE (reference sequence). The CDR3 DNA reads as TGTGCCAGCAGCGGTACTAGCGGGTCCTACAGTGAGCAGTTCTTC. This translates into CASSGTSGSYSEQFF.

In this sample, this clonotype turned up a few times. J is TRBJ2-7 and V is TRBV7-9, with 11 bases fitting TRBD2. The trim removed 6 bases at V and 2 bases at J, leaving 3 bases unmatched. Germline V lookup: CDR1 SEHNR, CDR2 FQNEAQ (reference sequence). This CDR3 has 14 residues. The chain's CDR3 is CASRPSGRTYEQYF. CDR3 nucleotides: TGTGCCAGCAGACCTAGCGGGAGGACCTACGAGCAGTACTTC.

The sample holds a few counts of this clonotype. This chain joins TRBV5-1 and TRBJ1-1; D unresolved. The V gene's germline CDR1 is SGHRS and CDR2 YFSETQ. With 0 bases removed from V and 4 bases from J, the gap between germline ends came to 13 bases. The CDR3 spans 15 residues. The CDR3 loop reads CASSLGGIGPTEAFF. CDR3 coding DNA: TGCGCCAGCAGCTTGGGAGGTATTGGCCCCACTGAAGCTTTCTTT.

The chain is built from TRBV7-9 and TRBJ2-4, with D perhaps assigned TRBD1 or TRBD2 (6 bases each). The CDR3 is 18 residues long. Germline CDR1 and CDR2: SEHNR and FQNEAQ (reference sequence). Trimming removed 1 base at V and 2 bases at J, with 18 bases between. The CDR3 DNA reads TGTGCCAGCAGCTTAGTGTTGGGGGGCTGGGAATCCAAAAACATTCAGTACTTC. It yields the protein CASSLVLGGWESKNIQYF.

This clonotype was detected ten times or more. This chain connects TRBV6-2 or TRBV6-3 to TRBJ2-7; D remains ambiguous. The CDR3 sequence is 15 residues long. The V end was cut by 0 bases, the J end by 0 bases, with 9 bases between. Germline V gene data show CDR1 as MNHEY and CDR2 as SVGEGT. This CDR3 reads CASSYSAVSSYEQYF. For the CDR3, the DNA is TGTGCCAGCAGTTACTCGGCGGTAAGCTCCTACGAGCAGTACTTC.

In the case of this clonotype: At one end, the junction sequence differs from germline, possibly due to a read error. V usage is TRBV7-2 and J usage is TRBJ2-3, with D tentatively TRBD2 (5 bases). The CDR3 length is 17 residues. CDR1 and CDR2 (germline): SGHTA, FQGNSA. This CDR3 is CANSLASGGVSTDTQYF. DNA for the CDR3: TGTGCCAACAGCTTAGCGTCGGGCGGAGTTAGCACAGATACGCAGTATTTT.

The chain carries TRBV29-1 and TRBJ2-7, with D possibly matching TRBD2 (5 bases). The CDR3 loop spans 13 amino acids. Germline CDR1 reads SQVTM; CDR2 reads ANQGSEA. V lost 4 bases and J lost 0, with 10 bases in between. The DNA of the CDR3 is TGCAGCGTTGCGGGGTTATCCTCCTACGAGCAGTACTTC. It codes for CSVAGLSSYEQYF.

The chain has TRBV20-1 and TRBJ2-7; D remains unclear. Germline V gene data show CDR1 as DFQATT and CDR2 as SNEGSKA (reference sequence). V dropped 3 bases and J dropped 6 bases, with 15 bases sitting between them. CDR3 size: 13 residues. DNA of the CDR3: TGCAGTGCTAGTCTACAGAGAACCACCGAGCAGTACTTC. Residues: CSASLQRTTEQYF.

This clonotype was seen ten or more times. The chain recombines TRBV29-1 with TRBJ1-2; 7 bases map to TRBD1. CDR3 length: 13 residues. J lost 2 bases, V lost 6 bases, and 6 bases had no gene match. Germline values: CDR1 SQVTM, CDR2 ANQGSEA. The CDR3 nucleotides are TGCAGCGTAACGGGACAGTTAAACTATGGCTACACCTTC. Translating it yields CSVTGQLNYGYTF.